The sequence of this T cell receptor (beta chain) was determined in a study of T cells in Graves' hyperthyroidism and ophthalmopathy. TCR beta CDR3 regions were amplified from RNA transcripts. With the HTBI primer set, the TCR CDR3 went through a first round of RT-PCR. One entry per CDR3 protein results from TCRdb running MiXCR on the multiplex PCR reads. In the table there are over 250,000 distinct CDR3 sequences, about 20% of which are singletons. J lost 14 bases, V lost 10 bases, and 10 bases had no gene match. CDR1 and CDR2 from the germline V gene are MDHEN and SYDVKM. This CDR3 is built from 13 residues. In its sample, this clonotype was seen a few times.

V and J are TRBV28 and TRBJ2-1, with 14 bases that match TRBD2. The sequenced sample was blood. This TCR came from a man aged 30 to 45 with Graves' ophthalmopathy. CDR3 amino acids: CATLPGLAGEEFF. The CDR3 nucleotides are TGTGCCACACTCCCGGGACTAGCGGGAGAGGAGTTCTTC. Full variable domain (rest looked up from reference TRBV28 and TRBJ2-1): DVKVTQSSRYLVKRTGEKVFLECVQDMDHENMFWYRQDPGLGLRLIYFSYDVKMKEKGDIPEGYSVSREKKERFSLILESASTNQTSMYLCATLPGLAGEEFFGPGTRLTVL.